These 2 T cell receptor beta chains were all obtained from the same sample, sequenced in a study of cytomegalovirus exposure and HLA in healthy donors. The primer mix had 60 Vbeta and 13 Jbeta primers. Sequenced by immunoSEQ multiplex PCR; TCRdb stores in-frame clones only, minus some. Here the sample spans about 200,000 clones, about 81% being singletons. Source material: PBMCs. The receptors derive from a man younger than 30 in good health and CMV-seronegative.

In nucleotides, the CDR3 is TGTGCCAGCAGCCACGGTTCAAGCTCCTACAATGAGCAGTTCTTC. This translates into CASSHGSSSYNEQFF. The chain is built from TRBV4-2 and TRBJ2-1; D is unclear. This CDR3 comprises 15 residues. From germline, CDR1 is LGHNA and CDR2 YNFKEQ. Between the trimmed V and J ends, which lost 3 bases and 0 bases, there was a span of 9 bases.

The V call is TRBV12-5, the J call TRBJ2-1; D is unclear. V dropped 1 base and J dropped 8 bases, with 9 bases sitting between them. The germline CDR1 and CDR2 sequences are LGHNT and FRNRAP. CDR3 length: 13 residues. The CDR3 region is CASGLALAYEQFF. CDR3 sequence (DNA): TGTGCTAGTGGTTTGGCCCTGGCCTATGAGCAGTTCTTC.